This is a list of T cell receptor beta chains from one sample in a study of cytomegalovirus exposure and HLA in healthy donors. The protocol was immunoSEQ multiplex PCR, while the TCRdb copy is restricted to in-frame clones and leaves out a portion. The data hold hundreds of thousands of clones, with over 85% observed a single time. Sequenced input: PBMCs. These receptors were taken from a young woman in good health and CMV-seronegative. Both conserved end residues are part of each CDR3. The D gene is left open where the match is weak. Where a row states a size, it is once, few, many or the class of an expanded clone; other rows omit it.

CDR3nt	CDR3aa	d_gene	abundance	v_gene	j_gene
TGTGCCTGCTCCTTAGGGAGCGGGGTCCCCGGGGAGCTGTTTTTT	CACSLGSGVPGELFF	TRBD2	-	TRBV30	TRBJ2-2
TGTGCCAGCAGTTCCGGGACAGGGGGCTCTGGAAACACCATATATTTT	CASSSGTGGSGNTIYF	TRBD1	-	TRBV5-4	TRBJ1-3
TGTGCCATCAGCCCCGGGTGGGACACCGGGGAGCTGTTTTTT	CAISPGWDTGELFF	-	-	TRBV10-3	TRBJ2-2
TGTGCCACCAGCAGCTCCCCGGGGGGCGGGGGCCCCACAGATACGCAGTATTTT	CATSSSPGGGGPTDTQYF	-	-	TRBV15	TRBJ2-3
TGTGCCAGCAGTGGATGGGGCCAGCGGGGCACAGATACGCAGTATTTT	CASSGWGQRGTDTQYF	-	-	TRBV6-1	TRBJ2-3
TGTGCCAGCTCACCCGGGACAGTCACCTATGGCTACACCTTC	CASSPGTVTYGYTF	TRBD1	-	TRBV18	TRBJ1-2
TGTGCCAGCAGCCCGGACAGGGGAGCACTCCACTATGGCTACACCTTC	CASSPDRGALHYGYTF	TRBD1	once	TRBV5-5	TRBJ1-2
TGTGCCAGCAGCTGGGAGGGGATGAACACTGAAGCTTTCTTT	CASSWEGMNTEAFF	-	-	TRBV11-2	TRBJ1-1
TGTGCCAGCAGCTGGGGGGGGGCTTCTATCACTGAAGCTTTCTTT	CASSWGGASITEAFF	-	-	TRBV28	TRBJ1-1
TGTGCCAGCAGCTTGGGCGGTACGGGATCCTACAATGAGCAGTTCTTC	CASSLGGTGSYNEQFF	-	-	TRBV5-4	TRBJ2-1
TGTGCCAGCAGTGACCTAGCGGGGGGCTCCTACAATGAGCAGTTCTTC	CASSDLAGGSYNEQFF	TRBD2	once	TRBV6-4	TRBJ2-1
TGTGCCAGCAGGGCCGGTACAGGCTATAGCTCCTATAATTCACCCCTCCACTTT	CASRAGTGYSSYNSPLHF	-	-	TRBV7-9	TRBJ1-6
TGTGCCAGCAGCCAAGCCCCAGACTGGACTAGCGGGGGACCGATCTCCTACGAGCAGTACTTC	CASSQAPDWTSGGPISYEQYF	TRBD2	-	TRBV4-2	TRBJ2-7
TGTTCCAGCAGCTTAGGACTGACCTCTGGAAACACCATATATTTT	CSSSLGLTSGNTIYF	-	-	TRBV7-9	TRBJ1-3
TGTGCCAGCAGCTATTCAGGGGCCGTTGATCAGCCCCAGCATTTT	CASSYSGAVDQPQHF	-	once	TRBV11-2	TRBJ1-5
TGTGCCAGCACTCCCGACAGGGCTGATTCACCCCTCCACTTT	CASTPDRADSPLHF	TRBD1	-	TRBV6-5	TRBJ1-6
TGTGCCAGCAGCTTTGGGACAGGGGATTCACCCCTCCACTTT	CASSFGTGDSPLHF	TRBD1	-	TRBV5-6	TRBJ1-6
TGTGCCAGCAGCGTAGGGGATGACAGGACCTCTGGAAACACCATATATTTT	CASSVGDDRTSGNTIYF	-	-	TRBV9	TRBJ1-3
TGCGCCAGCAGCTTAAGTCAACTCAACTATGGCTACACCTTC	CASSLSQLNYGYTF	-	-	TRBV5-1	TRBJ1-2
TGTGCCAGCATGGGAGCGGGGCCCTATAATGAGCAGTTCTTC	CASMGAGPYNEQFF	TRBD2	-	TRBV2	TRBJ2-1
TGTGCCAGTAGTATAGGGCAGGGTAACACTGAAGCTTTCTTT	CASSIGQGNTEAFF	-	-	TRBV19	TRBJ1-1
TGTGCCGCAAGGGGGGGGCCCTTCAGGGATACGCAGTATTTT	CAARGGPFRDTQYF	-	-	TRBV2	TRBJ2-3